These 28 T cell receptor beta chains originate from one sample sequenced in a study of blood T cell repertoires in COVID-19. Sequencing used immunoSEQ multiplex PCR; TCRdb keeps in-frame clones, though not all of them. This sample has 70,000 or so clones, with around 87% found just once. Material: peripheral blood. Receptor source: a woman of 80 years or more with active or convalescent COVID-19.

The V call is TRBV6-5, the J call TRBJ1-6; 9 bases are shared with TRBD1. This CDR3 region has 13 residues. Germline CDR1 and CDR2: MNHEY and SVGAGI. V gave up 11 bases and J gave up 8 bases; unmatched junction bases: 7. CDR3 loop: CAGGDRDHSPLHF. The CDR3, as DNA: TGTGCCGGAGGGGACAGGGATCATTCACCCCTCCACTTT.

The CDR3 DNA sequence: TGTGCCAGCAGCCATCCGGGGTTCACAGATACGCAGTATTTT. It codes for CASSHPGFTDTQYF. The chain uses TRBV16 and TRBJ2-3; TRBD2 might be the D (5 bases). Trimming pared 3 bases from V and 2 bases from J, leaving 9 bases between. Germline CDR1 and CDR2: KGHSY and FQNENV. The CDR3 loop spans 14 amino acids.

The chain joins TRBV4-1 to TRBJ1-6; 11 nucleotides agree with TRBD1. CDR3 length equals 18 residues. Germline-derived CDR1 and CDR2 are MGHRA and YSYEKL. V lost 6 bases, J lost 6 bases, and 13 bases stayed unmatched. For the CDR3, the DNA is TGCGCCAGCAGACCTTTTGGGACAGGGGGATACGGTAATTCACCCCTCCACTTT. This sequence encodes CASRPFGTGGYGNSPLHF.

The chain joins TRBV20-1 to TRBJ2-7; possibly TRBD2 for D (6 bases). V dropped 3 bases and J dropped 2 bases, with 14 bases sitting between them. The CDR3 spans 14 residues. The germline gives CDR1 DFQATT, CDR2 SNEGSKA (reference sequence). The CDR3 spells CSASLRGLAYEQYF. DNA for the CDR3: TGCAGTGCTAGTCTTCGGGGACTCGCCTACGAGCAGTACTTC.

The chain links TRBV9 to TRBJ2-7, with D possibly TRBD2 on 6 matching bases. Germline V CDR1 and CDR2: SGDLS, YYNGEE. CDR3 length: 14 amino acids. Trimming left V 0 bases short and J 2 bases short, with 9 bases between. CDR3 nucleotides: TGTGCCAGCAGCGTAGGGGGGGAGACCTACGAGCAGTACTTC. Amino acids: CASSVGGETYEQYF.

This chain uses TRBV25-1 with TRBJ1-1; 10 bases are shared with TRBD1. Looked up from germline, CDR1 is MGHDK and CDR2 is SYGVNS. The junction had 8 bases not matched to a gene; V was cut back by 4 bases and J by 0 bases. The CDR3 has 17 residues. CDR3 protein: CASSGFGTGALNTEAFF. In nucleotides, the CDR3 is TGTGCCAGCAGTGGTTTCGGGACAGGGGCCTTGAACACTGAAGCTTTCTTT.

The chain recombines TRBV5-1 with TRBJ1-2; D may be TRBD1 (6 bases). The ends were cut back, 2 bases at V and 0 bases at J, with 20 bases in the middle. This CDR3 has 18 amino acids. CDR1 and CDR2 from the germline V gene are SGHRS and YFSETQ. CDR3 coding DNA: TGCGCCAGCAGCTTCTTGCCCAGGGGCCTTTTCTCTAACTATGGCTACACCTTC. This gives the protein CASSFLPRGLFSNYGYTF. The variable domain in full, with the rest retrieved from reference TRBV5-1 and TRBJ1-2, is KAGVTQTPRYLIKTRGQQVTLSCSPISGHRSVSWYQQTPGQGLQFLFEYFSETQRNKGNFPGRFSGRQFSNSRSEMNVSTLELGDSALYLCASSFLPRGLFSNYGYTFGSGTRLTVV.

The chain carries TRBV2 and TRBJ1-6; D remains unclear. The CDR3 totals 13 residues. V lost 2 bases and J lost 7, with 6 bases in between. Germline V gene sequence: CDR1 SNHLY, CDR2 FYNNEI. CDR3 amino acids: CASSEYVNSPLHF. The CDR3 nucleotides are TGTGCCAGCAGTGAATATGTCAATTCACCCCTCCACTTT.

V gene TRBV15 combines with J gene TRBJ2-3; 7 bases match TRBD2. The germline CDR1 and CDR2 sequences are LNHNV and YYDKDF (reference sequence). V lost 1 base, J lost 4 bases, and 2 bases stayed unmatched. There are 14 residues in the CDR3. The CDR3 DNA reads as TGTGCCACCAGCAGAGGACTAGCCCCAGATACGCAGTATTTT. This encodes CATSRGLAPDTQYF.

The V call is TRBV19, the J call TRBJ1-1, with 8 bases that match TRBD1. Losses at the gene ends were 10 bases for V and 6 bases for J; bases not matched to a gene: 13. Germline CDR1 and CDR2: LNHDA and SQIVND (reference sequence). The CDR3 runs 14 residues. The CDR3 protein is CATTTGQGLSEAFF. Written as DNA, the CDR3 is TGTGCCACTACCACTGGACAGGGCCTATCTGAAGCTTTCTTT.

The chain uses TRBV6-2 or TRBV6-3 and TRBJ2-5; D may be TRBD1 (5 bases). CDR3 length: 13 residues. Germline-derived CDR1 and CDR2 are MNHEY and SVGEGT. With 5 bases removed from V and 5 bases from J, the gap between germline ends came to 12 bases. The CDR3 sequence: CASSEAGRETQYF. The CDR3 coding sequence is TGTGCCAGCAGTGAGGCAGGGCGGGAGACCCAGTACTTC.

The CDR3 nucleotides read TGTGCCCCCCGAGGAGGTTCCTACGAGCAGTACTTC. Amino acid sequence: CAPRGGSYEQYF. The chain is built from TRBV3-1 (or the pseudogene TRBV3-2) and TRBJ2-7, with a possible D match to TRBD2 (5 bases). The CDR3 runs to 12 residues. From germline, CDR1 is LGHDT and CDR2 YNNKEL (reference sequence). The V gene lost 11 bases and the J gene lost 1 base, with 12 bases spanning the gap.

This rearrangement joins TRBV19 to TRBJ1-2, with 7 bases matching TRBD1. With 10 bases clipped from V and 7 bases from J, the junction kept 6 bases outside the gene matches. CDR3 length equals 11 residues. Germline CDR1 is LNHDA and CDR2 is SQIVND (reference sequence). The CDR3 protein is CATDREGGYTF. The DNA of the CDR3 is TGTGCCACCGACAGGGAAGGTGGCTACACCTTC.

The chain joins TRBV19 to TRBJ2-1; 8 bases are a match to TRBD1. The CDR3 extends over 13 amino acids. Germline V gives CDR1 LNHDA, CDR2 SQIVND (reference sequence). V dropped 3 bases and J dropped 9; count of bases not matched to a gene: 4. CDR3 in DNA: TGTGCCAGTAGTATTGCCAGGGGGCGTGAGCAGTTCTTC. It translates to CASSIARGREQFF.

V is TRBV11-2 and J is TRBJ2-3; TRBD2 agrees at 7 bases. The CDR3 is made up of 19 amino acids. Trimming took 7 bases from V and 1 from J; bases not matched to a gene: 20. Germline V gene lookup returns CDR1 SGHAT and CDR2 FQNNGV. The CDR3, as DNA: TGTGCCAGCACCCGCGGGGGATCTCCTCTCTCGCCTCGCACAGATACGCAGTATTTT. Protein: CASTRGGSPLSPRTDTQYF.

This CDR3 reads CASSLRAPSGGAELFETQYF. DNA of the CDR3: TGTGCCAGCAGCCTTAGGGCCCCAAGCGGGGGGGCCGAACTTTTTGAGACCCAGTACTTC. The chain has TRBV11-3 and TRBJ2-5; TRBD2 aligns across 10 bases. Germline-derived CDR1 and CDR2 are SGHNT and YENEEA. The CDR3 runs to 20 residues. The junction had 23 bases not matched to a gene; V was cut back by 5 bases and J by 5 bases.

This chain joins TRBV7-6 and TRBJ1-1; 7 bases agree with TRBD1. There are 15 residues in the CDR3. Per the germline V gene, CDR1 is SGHVS and CDR2 is FNYEAQ. V lost 5 bases and J lost 11; bases outside the gene matches: 17. The CDR3, as DNA: TGTGCCAGCAGCATAAAAACAGGGGCCTTCAAGGTGGCTTTCTTT. Its translation: CASSIKTGAFKVAFF.

The chain employs TRBV7-2 and TRBJ1-1; D might be TRBD1 (6 bases). The germline CDR1 and CDR2 sequences are SGHTA and FQGNSA. V was pared by 5 bases and J by 3 bases, with 13 bases between. The CDR3 length is 14 residues. CDR3 protein: CASSPHGGHTEAFF. Here the CDR3 DNA reads TGTGCCAGCAGCCCACACGGGGGGCACACTGAAGCTTTCTTT.

This clone was counted only a few times. This rearrangement joins TRBV30 to TRBJ1-2; D may be TRBD1 (6 bases). Trimming took 3 bases from V and 1 from J, leaving 12 bases between them. From germline, CDR1 is GTSNPN and CDR2 SVGIG (reference sequence). This CDR3 has 14 amino acids. The CDR3 is CAWRQDSDNYGYTF. CDR3 DNA: TGTGCCTGGAGGCAGGACAGCGATAACTATGGCTACACCTTC.

The CDR3, as DNA: TGTGCCAGCAGCTTCCGGGACGGGAGGACTAATGAAAAACTGTTTTTT. This gives the protein CASSFRDGRTNEKLFF. The V gene is TRBV9, the J gene TRBJ1-4, with a possible D match to TRBD1 (5 bases). V gave up 4 bases and J gave up 2 bases, with 15 bases separating them. The CDR3 contains 16 residues. The germline V gene encodes CDR1 SGDLS and CDR2 YYNGEE.

This clone has only one observation. V gene TRBV2 combines with J gene TRBJ2-4; the match to TRBD2 covers 12 bases. The J segment lost 0 bases and the V segment lost 6 bases, leaving 15 bases of the junction unmatched. Germline CDR1 is SNHLY and CDR2 is FYNNEI. This CDR3 has 20 amino acids. For the CDR3, the DNA is TGTGCCAGCAGCCAACCACTAGCGGGGGGCTCTTATCTAGCCAAAAACATTCAGTACTTC. This gives the protein CASSQPLAGGSYLAKNIQYF. The entire variable domain, with the rest obtained from reference TRBV2 and TRBJ2-4, is as follows: EPEVTQTPSHQVTQMGQEVILRCVPISNHLYFYWYRQILGQKVEFLVSFYNNEISEKSEIFDDQFSVERPDGSNFTLKIRSTKLEDSAMYFCASSQPLAGGSYLAKNIQYFGAGTRLSVL.

This rearrangement joins TRBV10-3 to TRBJ1-6; no firm D call. In germline, CDR1 is ENHRY, CDR2 SYGVKD. The CDR3 spans 12 residues. Trimming shortened V by 3 bases and J by 8 bases, and 5 bases separated the two germline ends. The CDR3 loop is CAISDRYSPLHF. The CDR3 DNA is TGTGCCATCAGTGACAGGTATTCACCCCTCCACTTT.

V and J are TRBV3-1 (or the pseudogene TRBV3-2) and TRBJ2-2; no definite D call. CDR3 length equals 11 residues. The V and J ends lost 3 bases and 7 bases respectively, with 3 bases between them. Germline CDR1 and CDR2: LGHDT and YNNKEL (reference sequence). CDR3 protein: CASSQSGELFF. DNA of the CDR3: TGTGCCAGCAGCCAGAGCGGGGAGCTGTTTTTT.

The chain has TRBV4-2 and TRBJ1-4; D call uncertain. Trimming shortened V by 2 bases and J by 5 bases, and 3 bases separated the two germline ends. Germline V gene sequence: CDR1 LGHNA, CDR2 YNFKEQ. The CDR3 has 12 amino acids. The CDR3 reads CASSQTNEKLFF. In nucleotides, the CDR3 is TGTGCCAGCAGCCAAACAAATGAAAAACTGTTTTTT.

In its sample, this clone was seen once. CDR3 bases: TGCGCCAGCGCCGGGACAGCGGCCGGGGAGCTGTTTTTT. Residues: CASAGTAAGELFF. The J gene is TRBJ2-2, the V gene TRBV5-1; TRBD1 agrees at 7 bases. Per the germline V gene, CDR1 is SGHRS and CDR2 is YFSETQ. The CDR3 is made up of 13 amino acids. J gave up 6 bases and V 7 bases, and 6 bases lay outside the gene matches.

This chain connects TRBV7-3 to TRBJ2-3; TRBD2 might be the D (6 bases). Trimming removed 2 bases from V and 1 base from J, with 13 bases in between. Germline V gene data show CDR1 as SGHTA and CDR2 as FQGTGA. This CDR3 is built from 16 residues. The CDR3 nucleotides read TGTGCCAGCAGCTTAGAGGCCAGGAGGGGCACAGATACGCAGTATTTT. Translated, it gives CASSLEARRGTDTQYF. The full variable domain, completed using reference TRBV7-3 and TRBJ2-3, is GAGVSQTPSNKVTEKGKYVELRCDPISGHTALYWYRQSLGQGPEFLIYFQGTGAADDSGLPNDRFFAVRPEGSVSTLKIQRTERGDSAVYLCASSLEARRGTDTQYFGPGTRLTVL.

This chain uses TRBV7-2 with TRBJ2-2, with a possible D match to TRBD1 (6 bases). Germline V gene data show CDR1 as SGHTA and CDR2 as FQGNSA. The CDR3 contains 16 residues. V lost 2 bases, J lost 7 bases, and 17 bases lay in between. CDR3 in amino acids: CASSLRLQGSGGELFF. In nucleotides, the CDR3 is TGTGCCAGCAGCTTAAGACTACAGGGATCAGGCGGGGAGCTGTTTTTT.

The J gene is TRBJ2-2, the V gene TRBV6-5; weak D call: TRBD1 (6 bases). Germline V gene data show CDR1 as MNHEY and CDR2 as SVGAGI. Trimming shortened V by 5 bases and J by 4 bases, and 14 bases separated the two germline ends. This CDR3 is 15 amino acids long. DNA for the CDR3: TGTGCCAGCAGTCAGAGACAGGCGGGCACCGGGGAGCTGTTTTTT. This sequence encodes CASSQRQAGTGELFF.